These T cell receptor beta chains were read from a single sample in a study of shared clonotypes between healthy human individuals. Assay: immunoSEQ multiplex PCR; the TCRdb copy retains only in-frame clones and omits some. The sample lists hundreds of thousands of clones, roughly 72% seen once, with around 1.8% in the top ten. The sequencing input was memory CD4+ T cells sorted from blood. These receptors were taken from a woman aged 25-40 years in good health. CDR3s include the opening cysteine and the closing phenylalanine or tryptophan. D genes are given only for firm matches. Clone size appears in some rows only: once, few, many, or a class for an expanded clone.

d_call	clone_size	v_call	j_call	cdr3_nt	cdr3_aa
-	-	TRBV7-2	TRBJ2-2	TGTGCCAGCAGCAATCCCCCGGGTGGGACTGGCACCGGGGAGCTGTTTTTT	CASSNPPGGTGTGELFF
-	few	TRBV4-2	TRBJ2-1	TGTGCCAGCAGCCTCCCGGGGCGAAGGGGTTACAATGAGCAGTTCTTC	CASSLPGRRGYNEQFF
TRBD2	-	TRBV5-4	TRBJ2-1	TGTGCCAGCAGCCACGGGACTAGCGGGATCAATGAGCAGTTCTTC	CASSHGTSGINEQFF
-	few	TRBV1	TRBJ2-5	TGCACCAGCAGCCAGTTGGCTTCTACGCAAGAGACCCAGTACTTC	CTSSQLASTQETQYF
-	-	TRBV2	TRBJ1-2	TGTGCCAGCAGTGACCACTACGGTAACTATGGCTACACCTTC	CASSDHYGNYGYTF
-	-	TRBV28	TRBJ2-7	TGTGCCAGCAGACAGATCCCGGGCGAGCAGTACTTC	CASRQIPGEQYF
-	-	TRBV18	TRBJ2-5	TGTGCCAGCTCAGAGGTTGGGGGAGAGACCCAGTACTTC	CASSEVGGETQYF
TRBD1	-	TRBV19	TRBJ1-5	TGTGCCAGTAGTATACAGGGGGGAGAGCCCCAGCATTTT	CASSIQGGEPQHF
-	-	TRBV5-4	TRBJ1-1	TGTGCCAGCAGCCCACCCAGACCGAGAAACACTGAAGCTTTCTTT	CASSPPRPRNTEAFF
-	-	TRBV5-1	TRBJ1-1	TGCGCCAGCAGCCATACACAGAACACTGAAGCTTTCTTT	CASSHTQNTEAFF
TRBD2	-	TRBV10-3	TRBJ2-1	TGTGCCAGCTCAGCGGGAGAGGTCTACAATGAGCAGTTCTTC	CASSAGEVYNEQFF
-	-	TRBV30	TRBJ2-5	TGTGCCTGGAATGAGGCCCAAGAGACCCAGTACTTC	CAWNEAQETQYF
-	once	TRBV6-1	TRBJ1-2	TGTGCCAGCAGTGAACGGTTTTGGGCCGGAAACTATGGCTACACCTTC	CASSERFWAGNYGYTF
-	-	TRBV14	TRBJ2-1	TGTGCCAGCAGCCCCTTCCTCCCCCATGAGCAGTTCTTC	CASSPFLPHEQFF